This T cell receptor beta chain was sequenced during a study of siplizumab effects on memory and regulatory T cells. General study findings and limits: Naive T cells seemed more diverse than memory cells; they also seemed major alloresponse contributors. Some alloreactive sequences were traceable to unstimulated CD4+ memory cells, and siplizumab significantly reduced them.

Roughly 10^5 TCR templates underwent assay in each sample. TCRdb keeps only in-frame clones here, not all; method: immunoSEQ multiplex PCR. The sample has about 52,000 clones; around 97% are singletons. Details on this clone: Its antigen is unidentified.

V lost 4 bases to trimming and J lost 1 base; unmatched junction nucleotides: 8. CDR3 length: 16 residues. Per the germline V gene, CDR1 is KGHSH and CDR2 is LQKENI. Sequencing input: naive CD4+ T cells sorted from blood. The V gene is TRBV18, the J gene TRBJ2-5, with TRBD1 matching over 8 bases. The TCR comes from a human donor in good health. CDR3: CASSQRTGRVQETQYF. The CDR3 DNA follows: TGTGCCAGCTCACAACGGACAGGGAGAGTCCAAGAGACCCAGTACTTC. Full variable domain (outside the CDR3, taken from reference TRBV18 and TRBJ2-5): NAGVMQNPRHLVRRRGQEARLRCSPMKGHSHVYWYRQLPEEGLKFMVYLQKENIIDESGMPKERFSAEFPKEGPSILRIQQVVRGDSAAYFCASSQRTGRVQETQYFGPGTRLLVL.